This entry lists 9 T cell receptor beta chains sequenced from one sample in a study of blood T cell repertoires in COVID-19. This table comes from immunoSEQ multiplex PCR, and its TCRdb copy is limited to in-frame clones, with some not included. Here the sample spans roughly 150,000 clones, around nine tenths being singletons. Sequenced sample: peripheral blood. These receptors were taken from a human donor in a cohort sampled during active COVID-19.

The V gene is TRBV29-1, the J gene TRBJ2-7; TRBD2 matches 13 bases. The V gene's germline CDR1 is SQVTM and CDR2 ANQGSEA. The CDR3 consists of 17 residues. V lost 1 base to trimming and J lost 3 bases; unmatched junction nucleotides: 9. For the CDR3, the DNA is TGCAGCGTTGAAGTCGCAGCCGGGACTAGCGGGAACTACGAGCAGTACTTC. This codes for CSVEVAAGTSGNYEQYF.

The V and J genes are TRBV2 and TRBJ2-5, with D tentatively TRBD2 (5 bases). The CDR3 totals 12 residues. Germline loops: CDR1 SNHLY, CDR2 FYNNEI. V was shortened by 6 bases and J by 3 bases, with 8 bases between the two germline ends. The CDR3 DNA sequence: TGTGCCAGCAGGGACTGGGAAGAGACCCAGTACTTC. Protein: CASRDWEETQYF.

The chain employs TRBV2 and TRBJ1-1; D call uncertain. CDR1 is SNHLY and CDR2 is FYNNEI in the germline V gene. The CDR3 spans 13 residues. V was trimmed by 6 bases and J by 1 base, leaving 9 bases between them. CDR3 region: CASRREGNTEAFF. CDR3 sequence (DNA): TGTGCCAGCAGGAGAGAGGGGAACACTGAAGCTTTCTTT.

This sequence joins TRBV2 and TRBJ2-5, with D possibly TRBD1 on 6 matching bases. Trimming pared 5 bases from V and 1 base from J, leaving 14 bases between. Germline V gene lookup returns CDR1 SNHLY and CDR2 FYNNEI. The CDR3 contains 15 residues. CDR3 amino acids: CASSKRAGAQETQYF. CDR3 nucleotides: TGTGCCAGCAGTAAGAGGGCAGGGGCCCAAGAGACCCAGTACTTC.

The gene calls are TRBV5-6 and TRBJ1-2; TRBD1 matches at 9 bases. The CDR3 loop spans 15 amino acids. Germline V gene data show CDR1 as SGHDT and CDR2 as YYEEEE. Unmatched junction bases numbered 8, after V lost 3 bases and J lost 5 bases. The CDR3, as DNA: TGTGCCAGCAGCTACGGACAGGGGTGGAGTTATGGCTACACCTTC. It is translated as CASSYGQGWSYGYTF.

This CDR3 is CASSPPPGQGSFEQYF. Here the CDR3 DNA reads TGTGCCAGCAGCCCCCCCCCGGGACAGGGGTCGTTCGAGCAGTACTTC. The chain links TRBV28 to TRBJ2-7; 10 bases map to TRBD1. Germline V gene sequence: CDR1 MDHEN, CDR2 SYDVKM. This CDR3 has 16 residues. With 6 bases clipped from V and 6 bases from J, the junction kept 14 bases outside the gene matches.

This clone turned up a few times. This chain connects TRBV2 to TRBJ2-1, with no clear D. V lost 7 bases and J 0 bases, leaving 16 bases between the germline ends. CDR3 length equals 16 residues. Germline CDR1 and CDR2: SNHLY and FYNNEI. The CDR3 sequence is CASKRRALSSYNEQFF. The CDR3 nucleotides read TGTGCCAGCAAAAGGCGAGCGCTCAGCTCCTACAATGAGCAGTTCTTC.

This clone was detected only once. This chain joins TRBV3-1 (or the pseudogene TRBV3-2) and TRBJ2-5; no firm D call. With 0 bases removed from V and 5 bases from J, the gap between germline ends came to 4 bases. CDR1 is LGHDT, CDR2 YNNKEL, per germline (reference sequence). The CDR3 has 12 residues. CDR3 region: CASSQDRETQYF. CDR3 in DNA: TGTGCCAGCAGCCAAGACCGGGAGACCCAGTACTTC.

The V call is TRBV5-6, the J call TRBJ2-6; 7 nucleotides match TRBD1. The ends lost 4 bases at V and 0 bases at J; junction bases unmatched: 7. CDR3 length: 17 amino acids. Germline V gives CDR1 SGHDT, CDR2 YYEEEE. The CDR3: CASSGDSVFSGANVLTF. The CDR3, as DNA: TGTGCCAGCAGCGGGGACAGCGTCTTCTCTGGGGCCAACGTCCTGACTTTC.